The source of this T cell receptor beta chain is a study of T cell responses to AZD1222 COVID-19 vaccine. The count of this clone is one. V was trimmed by 2 bases and J by 5 bases, leaving 8 bases between them. This CDR3 has 14 residues. CDR1 SGDLS and CDR2 YYNGEE come from the germline V gene. Only in-frame clones appear in the TCRdb table, and some are missing; sequencing was by immunoSEQ multiplex PCR. Of 150,000 or so clones in the sample, about 93% are singletons; the top ten hold 1.5% to 2%. The source was peripheral blood, collected on day 0 of AZD1222 vaccination. V is TRBV9 and J is TRBJ1-6; D gene ambiguous. The receptor was derived from an adult in good health. This chain's CDR3 is CASSVDLNNSPLHF. CDR3 in DNA: TGTGCCAGCAGCGTCGACCTAAATAATTCACCCCTCCACTTT.